These 14 T cell receptor beta chains share one sample of origin, sequenced in a study of T cell changes during pregnancy in multiple sclerosis. Profiling relied on immunoSEQ multiplex PCR, and the TCRdb table lists in-frame clones only, not all of them. The repertoire holds approximately 110,000 clones, with about nine tenths as singletons. The sequences come from peripheral blood, collected after pregnancy. These receptors were collected from a female donor with multiple sclerosis, enrolled in a pregnancy study.

The rearrangement uses TRBV6-5 and TRBJ1-5; the D is unclear. Germline values: CDR1 MNHEY, CDR2 SVGAGI. This CDR3 comprises 15 residues. The V end lost 5 bases, the J end lost 0 bases, and 11 bases lay between the germline ends. CDR3 residues: CASSPVRGSNQPQHF. The DNA of the CDR3 is TGTGCCAGCAGTCCGGTGCGGGGTAGCAATCAGCCCCAGCATTTT.

The table lists this clone with a count of one. The chain combines TRBV2 with TRBJ2-3; 10 nucleotides align to TRBD2. The CDR3 runs 16 residues. CDR1 is SNHLY, CDR2 FYNNEI, per germline. The V and J ends lost 7 bases and 0 bases, in that order; junction bases with no gene match: 7. The CDR3 sequence: CASTLRAGGSTDTQYF. CDR3 bases: TGTGCCAGCACCCTAAGAGCGGGGGGGAGCACAGATACGCAGTATTTT.

The V call is TRBV7-3, the J call TRBJ2-1; D is unresolved. The CDR3 contains 15 residues. The germline gives CDR1 SGHTA, CDR2 FQGTGA. V lost 2 bases and J lost 0, with 8 bases in between. CDR3 loop: CASSLGASSYNEQFF. The CDR3 DNA reads as TGTGCCAGCAGCTTAGGTGCCAGCTCCTACAATGAGCAGTTCTTC.

The gene calls are TRBV18 and TRBJ2-5, with TRBD2 matching over 9 bases. This CDR3 region has 16 residues. J lost 2 bases, V lost 5 bases, and 9 bases had no gene match. From germline, CDR1 is KGHSH and CDR2 LQKENI. In DNA, the CDR3 is TGTGCCAGCTCAACAATAGCGGGAGCCCGTCAAGAGACCCAGTACTTC. Protein: CASSTIAGARQETQYF.

This clone showed up just a few times. J is TRBJ1-1 and V is TRBV7-8, with D uncertain. Germline V lookup: CDR1 SGHVS, CDR2 FQNEAQ. CDR3 length: 14 amino acids. V was shortened by 1 base and J by 6 bases, with 12 bases between the two germline ends. The CDR3 loop is CASSLVEGRAEAFF. The CDR3 DNA sequence: TGTGCCAGCAGCTTAGTCGAGGGTAGGGCTGAAGCTTTCTTT.

This chain connects TRBV6-1 to TRBJ1-1; 8 bases fit TRBD1. The CDR3 runs to 16 residues. The germline CDR1 and CDR2 sequences are MNHNS and SASEGT. Losses at the gene ends were 0 bases for V and 3 bases for J; bases not matched to a gene: 6. CDR3 nucleotides: TGTGCCAGCAGTGAAGCGGGCAGGGGGCCACACACTGAAGCTTTCTTT. Its translation is CASSEAGRGPHTEAFF.

J is TRBJ1-2 and V is TRBV13, with D possibly being TRBD1 (6 bases). Germline V gene lookup returns CDR1 PRHDT and CDR2 FYEKMQ (reference sequence). The CDR3 is 14 amino acids. Trimming cost V 1 base and J 7 bases, with 13 bases left between them. CDR3 in DNA: TGTGCCAGCAGCTTAGAGGGGGGGGCGCGTGGCTACACCTTC. This translates into CASSLEGGARGYTF.

The CDR3 coding sequence is TGTGCCAGCAGCTCAGACAGGGGAGGACACAATGAGCAGTTCTTC. Its translation: CASSSDRGGHNEQFF. The chain couples TRBV7-9 to TRBJ2-1; TRBD1 matches 8 bases. Germline lookup yields CDR1 SEHNR and CDR2 FQNEAQ (reference sequence). This CDR3 has 15 residues. V shed 4 bases, J shed 5 bases, and the junction held 7 bases outside the gene matches.

The J gene is TRBJ2-5, the V gene TRBV7-8; 7 bases are a match to TRBD1. The CDR3 is 15 residues long. Per the germline V gene, CDR1 is SGHVS and CDR2 is FQNEAQ. Unmatched junction bases numbered 4, after V lost 1 base and J lost 2 bases. In nucleotides, the CDR3 is TGTGCCAGCAGCTTAGAAGGGACAGCGCAAGAGACCCAGTACTTC. This codes for CASSLEGTAQETQYF.

J is TRBJ1-1 and V is TRBV14; no clear D gene. CDR1 is SGHDN, CDR2 FVKESK, per germline. Trimming took off 0 bases at V and 5 bases at J, with 25 bases between the two ends. CDR3 length equals 19 residues. The CDR3 loop reads CASSQEIRVSFTSWTEAFF. The CDR3 coding sequence is TGTGCCAGCAGCCAAGAAATACGAGTTTCTTTTACGAGTTGGACTGAAGCTTTCTTT.

The V call is TRBV6-1, the J call TRBJ1-2; 9 bases are a match to TRBD1. V was pared by 1 base and J by 6 bases, with 3 bases of the junction left unmatched. The CDR3 extends over 14 amino acids. Germline V gene data show CDR1 as MNHNS and CDR2 as SASEGT. The CDR3 region is CASSEGDRVHGYTF. CDR3 DNA: TGTGCCAGCAGTGAAGGGGACAGGGTCCATGGCTACACCTTC.

The CDR3 region is CASSIGLASYNEQFF. The CDR3, as DNA: TGTGCCAGTAGTATCGGACTAGCGTCCTACAATGAGCAGTTCTTC. This rearrangement joins TRBV19 to TRBJ2-1; TRBD2 aligns across 9 bases. Losses at the gene ends were 3 bases for V and 1 base for J; bases not matched to a gene: 1. Germline assignment: CDR1 LNHDA and CDR2 SQIVND (reference sequence). The CDR3 has 15 amino acids. The variable domain in full, with the rest retrieved from reference TRBV19 and TRBJ2-1, is DGGITQSPKYLFRKEGQNVTLSCEQNLNHDAMYWYRQDPGQGLRLIYYSQIVNDFQKGDIAEGYSVSREKKESFPLTVTSAQKNPTAFYLCASSIGLASYNEQFFGPGTRLTVL.

The gene calls are TRBV4-2 and TRBJ1-2; 10 bases fit TRBD1. The ends lost 8 bases at V and 5 bases at J; junction bases unmatched: 11. CDR1 LGHNA and CDR2 YNFKEQ come from the germline V gene. The CDR3 covers 15 residues. The DNA of the CDR3 is TGTGCCAGCCGAGAAGGGACAGGGGAAGGGTATGGCTACACCTTC. It specifies CASREGTGEGYGYTF.

A word on this clone: The DNA is omitted, as the CDR3 cannot be located on it reliably, and the CDR3 follows TCRdb's listing. The gene calls are TRBV9 and TRBJ2-1; the table's TRBD2 call for D was not verified on the DNA. Germline V gene lookup returns CDR1 SGDLS and CDR2 YYNGEE. Counting both end residues, the CDR3 totals 13 amino acids. CDR3 in amino acids: CASSVGGGTEWFF.